The 5 T cell receptor beta chains listed next were all sequenced from one sample in a study of blood T cell repertoires in COVID-19. Sequencing used immunoSEQ multiplex PCR; TCRdb keeps in-frame clones, though not all of them. The profile shows nearly 55,000 clones, roughly 79% of them singletons. The sequencing sample was made of peripheral blood. These receptors came from a human donor with active or convalescent COVID-19. The donor label of this sample is uncertain.

V and J are TRBV18 and TRBJ1-1; no clear D. CDR3 size: 14 residues. Germline V gene sequence: CDR1 KGHSH, CDR2 LQKENI. V was clipped by 2 bases and J by 0 bases, with 7 bases between them. The CDR3: CASSPAGMNTEAFF. CDR3 bases: TGTGCCAGCTCACCAGCGGGGATGAACACTGAAGCTTTCTTT.

The genes are TRBV12-3 or TRBV12-4 and TRBJ2-7, with 9 bases fitting TRBD2. Losses at the gene ends were 7 bases for V and 2 bases for J; bases not matched to a gene: 3. This CDR3 is built from 13 residues. The CDR3 sequence is CASKLAGTYEQYF. CDR3 DNA sequence: TGTGCCAGCAAACTAGCGGGCACCTACGAGCAGTACTTC.

This chain uses TRBV25-1 with TRBJ1-5, with 8 nucleotides matching TRBD1. Germline CDR1 MGHDK, CDR2 SYGVNS. The CDR3 has 13 residues. V was clipped by 8 bases and J by 10 bases; unmatched bases: 10. CDR3 sequence: CASGSQGGQPQHF. DNA of the CDR3: TGTGCCAGCGGGTCACAGGGGGGTCAACCCCAGCATTTT.

This clone was picked up one time. The V call is TRBV4-2, the J call TRBJ2-5, with a tentative D call TRBD2 (5 bases). V was clipped by 0 bases and J by 7 bases, with 18 bases between them. Germline V CDR1 and CDR2: LGHNA, YNFKEQ. The CDR3 sequence is 16 residues long. The CDR3 DNA follows: TGTGCCAGCAGCCAAGATAGTAGCGTTGAGTTTGGGACCCAGTACTTC. This codes for CASSQDSSVEFGTQYF.

This sequence joins TRBV3-1 (or the pseudogene TRBV3-2) and TRBJ1-1; tentative D call: TRBD1 (5 bases). Trimming removed 0 bases from V and 11 bases from J, with 16 bases in between. This CDR3 comprises 14 residues. The germline CDR1 and CDR2 sequences are LGHDT and YNNKEL (reference sequence). The CDR3 DNA sequence: TGTGCCAGCAGCCAAGAAGAGGGGTTCGGGAGCGCTTTCTTT. Translated, it gives CASSQEEGFGSAFF.